Listed below are T cell receptor beta chains from one sample, sequenced in a study of OX40 agonist ivuxolimab in advanced cancers. The repertoire was sequenced with immunoSEQ multiplex PCR; TCRdb's copy has only in-frame clones and lacks some. The sample carries about 79,000 clones, 90% recorded once. This specimen consisted of CD4+ or CD8+ T cells sorted from blood, obtained in a trial of the OX40 agonist ivuxolimab. These receptors came from an adult with an advanced solid tumor such as melanoma, head and neck, liver or kidney cancer. The CDR3 runs from the conserved cysteine through the conserved F or W. D genes are given only for firm matches. Expanded clones get a size class; other rows say once, few or many, or leave the size out.

D gene	V gene	clone size	J gene	CDR3 DNA	CDR3 protein
NA	TRBV7-8	NA	TRBJ2-7	TGTGCCAGCAGCCTGATCAGGGTGGGGAACGAGCAGTACTTC	CASSLIRVGNEQYF
NA	TRBV25-1	NA	TRBJ2-4	TGTGCCAGCAGCGTGGGTGAAGCAAACATTCAGTACTTC	CASSVGEANIQYF
NA	TRBV28	NA	TRBJ1-1	TGTGCCACCGCGTCAGACGGCACTGAAGCTTTCTTT	CATASDGTEAFF
NA	TRBV30	once	TRBJ2-7	TGTGCCTGGCGGATCATGGGCGAGCAGTACTTC	CAWRIMGEQYF
NA	TRBV11-2	NA	TRBJ1-2	TGTGCCAGCAGCTTAGATCGACAGACGGCTGGCTACACCTTC	CASSLDRQTAGYTF
NA	TRBV29-1	NA	TRBJ2-3	TGCAGCCTTTCACAACCAGGGGCTAGCACAGATACGCAGTATTTT	CSLSQPGASTDTQYF
NA	TRBV6-5	NA	TRBJ1-1	TGTGCCAGCAGTTCCCACACTGAAGCTTTCTTT	CASSSHTEAFF
NA	TRBV18	NA	TRBJ1-2	TGTGCCAGCTCCCCGGCAGTCCGGGATGGCTACACCTTC	CASSPAVRDGYTF
NA	TRBV5-6	NA	TRBJ1-6	TGTGCCAGCAGCTTGGACAGGGATTCACCCCTCCACTTT	CASSLDRDSPLHF
TRBD2	TRBV7-9	NA	TRBJ2-5	TGTGCCAGCAGCTCCAGCGGGGGGGAGACCCAGTACTTC	CASSSSGGETQYF
NA	TRBV5-1	NA	TRBJ2-5	TGCGCCAGCAGCTGGTTAACGGGGGGCGAAGAGACCCAGTACTTC	CASSWLTGGEETQYF